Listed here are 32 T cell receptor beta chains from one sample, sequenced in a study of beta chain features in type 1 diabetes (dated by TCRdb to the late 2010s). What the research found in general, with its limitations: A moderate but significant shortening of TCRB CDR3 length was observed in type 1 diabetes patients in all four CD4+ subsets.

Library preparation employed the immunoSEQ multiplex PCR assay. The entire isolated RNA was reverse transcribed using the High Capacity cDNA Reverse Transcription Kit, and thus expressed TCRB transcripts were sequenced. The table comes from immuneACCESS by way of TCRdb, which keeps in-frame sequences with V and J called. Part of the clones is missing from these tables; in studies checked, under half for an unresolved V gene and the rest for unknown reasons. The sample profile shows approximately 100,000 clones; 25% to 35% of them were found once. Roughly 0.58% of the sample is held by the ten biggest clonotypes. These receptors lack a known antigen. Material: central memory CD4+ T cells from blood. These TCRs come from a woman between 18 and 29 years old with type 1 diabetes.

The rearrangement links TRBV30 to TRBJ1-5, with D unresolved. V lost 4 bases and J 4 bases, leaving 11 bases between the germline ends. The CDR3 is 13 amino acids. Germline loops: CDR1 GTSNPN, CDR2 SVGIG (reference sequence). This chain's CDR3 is CAWNGDVNQPQHF. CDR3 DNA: TGTGCCTGGAATGGAGATGTAAATCAGCCCCAGCATTTT.

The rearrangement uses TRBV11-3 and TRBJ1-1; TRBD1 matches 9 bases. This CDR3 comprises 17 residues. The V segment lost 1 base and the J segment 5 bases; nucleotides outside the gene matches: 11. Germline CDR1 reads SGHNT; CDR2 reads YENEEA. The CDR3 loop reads CASSLGVRGQGGTEAFF. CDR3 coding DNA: TGTGCCAGCAGCTTAGGGGTGCGGGGACAGGGAGGGACTGAAGCTTTCTTT.

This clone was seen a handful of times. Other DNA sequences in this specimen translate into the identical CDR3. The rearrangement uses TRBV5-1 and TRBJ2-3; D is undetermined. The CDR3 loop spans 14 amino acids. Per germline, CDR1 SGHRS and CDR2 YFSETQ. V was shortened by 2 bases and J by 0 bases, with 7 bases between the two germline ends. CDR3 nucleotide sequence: TGCGCCAGCAGCTTTCGGAGCAGCACAGATACGCAGTATTTT. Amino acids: CASSFRSSTDTQYF.

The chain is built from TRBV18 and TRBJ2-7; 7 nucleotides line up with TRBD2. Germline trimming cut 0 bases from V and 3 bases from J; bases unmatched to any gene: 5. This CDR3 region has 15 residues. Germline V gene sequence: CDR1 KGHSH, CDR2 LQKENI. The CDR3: CASSPPAGTNYEQYF. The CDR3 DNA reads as TGTGCCAGCTCACCACCAGCGGGAACAAACTACGAGCAGTACTTC.

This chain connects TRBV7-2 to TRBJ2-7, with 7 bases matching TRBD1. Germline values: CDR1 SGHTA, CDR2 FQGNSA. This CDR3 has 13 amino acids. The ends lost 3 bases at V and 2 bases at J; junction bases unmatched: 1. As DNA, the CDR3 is TGTGCCAGCAGCTTCGGACAGGCCTACGAGCAGTACTTC. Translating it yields CASSFGQAYEQYF.

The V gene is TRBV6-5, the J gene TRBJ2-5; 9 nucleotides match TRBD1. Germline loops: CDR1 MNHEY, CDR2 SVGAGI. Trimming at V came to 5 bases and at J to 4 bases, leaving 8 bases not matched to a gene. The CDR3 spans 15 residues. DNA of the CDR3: TGTGCCAGCAGTCCAGGACAGGGGCGGGGAGAGACCCAGTACTTC. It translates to CASSPGQGRGETQYF.

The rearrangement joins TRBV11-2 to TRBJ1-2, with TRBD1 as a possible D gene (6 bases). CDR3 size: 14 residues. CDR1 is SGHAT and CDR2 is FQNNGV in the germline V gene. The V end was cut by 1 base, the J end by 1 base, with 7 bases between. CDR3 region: CASSLGRGNYGYTF. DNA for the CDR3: TGTGCCAGCAGCTTAGGCAGGGGTAACTATGGCTACACCTTC.

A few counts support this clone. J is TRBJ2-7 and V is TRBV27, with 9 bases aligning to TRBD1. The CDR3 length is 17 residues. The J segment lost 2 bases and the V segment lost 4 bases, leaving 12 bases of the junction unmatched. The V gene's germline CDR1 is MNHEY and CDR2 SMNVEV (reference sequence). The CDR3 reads CASSSGNRGRSAYEQYF. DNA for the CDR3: TGTGCCAGCAGTTCCGGGAACAGGGGGCGTAGCGCCTACGAGCAGTACTTC.

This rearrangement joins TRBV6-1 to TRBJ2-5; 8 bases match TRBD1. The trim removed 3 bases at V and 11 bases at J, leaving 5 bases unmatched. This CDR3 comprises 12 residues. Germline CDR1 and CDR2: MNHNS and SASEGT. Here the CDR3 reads CASSDGRDRQYF. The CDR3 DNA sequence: TGTGCCAGCAGTGACGGCCGGGACAGGCAGTACTTC.

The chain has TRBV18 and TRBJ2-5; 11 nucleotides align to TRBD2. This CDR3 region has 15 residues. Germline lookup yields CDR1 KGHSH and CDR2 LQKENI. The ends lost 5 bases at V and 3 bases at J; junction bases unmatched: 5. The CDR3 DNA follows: TGTGCCAGCTCAGCCACTAGCGGGAGCGAAGAGACCCAGTACTTC. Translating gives CASSATSGSEETQYF.

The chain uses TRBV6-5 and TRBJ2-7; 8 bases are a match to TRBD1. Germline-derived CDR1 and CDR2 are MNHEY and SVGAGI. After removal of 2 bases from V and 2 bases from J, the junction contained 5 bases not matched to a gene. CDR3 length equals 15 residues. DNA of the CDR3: TGTGCCAGCAGTTACCGGACAGGGAGCGCCTACGAGCAGTACTTC. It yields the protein CASSYRTGSAYEQYF.

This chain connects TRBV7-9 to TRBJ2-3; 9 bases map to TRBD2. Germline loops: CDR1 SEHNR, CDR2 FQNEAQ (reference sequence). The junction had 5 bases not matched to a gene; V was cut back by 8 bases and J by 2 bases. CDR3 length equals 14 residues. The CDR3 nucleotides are TGTGCCAGCCCAGCGGGGGGCTCCACAGATACGCAGTATTTT. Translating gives CASPAGGSTDTQYF. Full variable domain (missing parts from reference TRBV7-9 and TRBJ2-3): DTGVSQNPRHKITKRGQNVTFRCDPISEHNRLYWYRQTLGQGPEFLTYFQNEAQLEKSRLLSDRFSAERPKGSFSTLEIQRTEQGDSAMYLCASPAGGSTDTQYFGPGTRLTVL.

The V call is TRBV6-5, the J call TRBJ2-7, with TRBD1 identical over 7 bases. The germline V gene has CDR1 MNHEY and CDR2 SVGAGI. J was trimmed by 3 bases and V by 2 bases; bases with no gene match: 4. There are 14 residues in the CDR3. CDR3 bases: TGTGCCAGCAGTTACAACCGGGACAGCTACGAGCAGTACTTC. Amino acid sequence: CASSYNRDSYEQYF.

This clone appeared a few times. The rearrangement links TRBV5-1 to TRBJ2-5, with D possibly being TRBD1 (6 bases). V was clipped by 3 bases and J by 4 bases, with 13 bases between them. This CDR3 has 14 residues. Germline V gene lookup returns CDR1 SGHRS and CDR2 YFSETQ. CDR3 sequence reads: CASSSGQSTETQYF. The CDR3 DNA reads TGCGCCAGCAGCTCCGGACAGAGCACAGAGACCCAGTACTTC.

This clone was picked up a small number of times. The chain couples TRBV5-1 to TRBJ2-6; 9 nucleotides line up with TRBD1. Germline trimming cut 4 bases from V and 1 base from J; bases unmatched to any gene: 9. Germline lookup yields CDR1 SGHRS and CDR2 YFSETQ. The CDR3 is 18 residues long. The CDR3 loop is CASSAGNRGQSGANVLTF. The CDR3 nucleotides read TGCGCCAGCAGCGCGGGTAACAGGGGGCAATCTGGGGCCAACGTCCTGACTTTC. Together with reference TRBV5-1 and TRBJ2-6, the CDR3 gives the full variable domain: KAGVTQTPRYLIKTRGQQVTLSCSPISGHRSVSWYQQTPGQGLQFLFEYFSETQRNKGNFPGRFSGRQFSNSRSEMNVSTLELGDSALYLCASSAGNRGQSGANVLTFGAGSRLTVL.

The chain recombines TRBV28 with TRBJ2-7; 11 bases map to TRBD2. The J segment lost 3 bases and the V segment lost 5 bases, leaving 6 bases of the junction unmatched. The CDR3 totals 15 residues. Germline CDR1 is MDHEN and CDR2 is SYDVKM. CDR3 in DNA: TGTGCCAGCAGTCCCCTAGCGGGAGGTCGCTACGAGCAGTACGTC. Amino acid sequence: CASSPLAGGRYEQYV.

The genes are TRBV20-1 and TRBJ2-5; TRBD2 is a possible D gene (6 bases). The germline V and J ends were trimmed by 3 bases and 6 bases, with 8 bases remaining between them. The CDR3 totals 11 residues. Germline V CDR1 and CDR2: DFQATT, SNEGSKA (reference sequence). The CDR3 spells CSASGSQTQYF. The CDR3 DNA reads TGCAGTGCTAGCGGGAGCCAGACCCAGTACTTC.

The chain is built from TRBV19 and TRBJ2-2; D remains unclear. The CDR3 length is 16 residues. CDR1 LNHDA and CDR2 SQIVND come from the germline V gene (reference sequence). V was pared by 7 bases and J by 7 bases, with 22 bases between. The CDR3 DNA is TGTGCCAGTACCCCAAGAGGTAGTAGACGTGACGGGGAGCTGTTTTTT. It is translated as CASTPRGSRRDGELFF. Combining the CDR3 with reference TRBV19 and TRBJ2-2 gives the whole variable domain DGGITQSPKYLFRKEGQNVTLSCEQNLNHDAMYWYRQDPGQGLRLIYYSQIVNDFQKGDIAEGYSVSREKKESFPLTVTSAQKNPTAFYLCASTPRGSRRDGELFFGEGSRLTVL.

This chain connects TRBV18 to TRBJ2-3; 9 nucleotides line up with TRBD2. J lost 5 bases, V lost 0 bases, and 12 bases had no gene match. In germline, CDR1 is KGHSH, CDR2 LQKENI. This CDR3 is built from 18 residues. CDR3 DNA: TGTGCCAGCTCACCACCGCTCGGGCGGGAGGGCCAGAGAGATACGCAGTATTTT. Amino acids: CASSPPLGREGQRDTQYF.

The chain's CDR3 is CASSLGQASYEQYV. The CDR3, as DNA: TGTGCCAGCAGCTTGGGACAAGCCTCCTACGAGCAGTACGTC. This chain links TRBV5-6 with TRBJ2-7; no reliable D call. This CDR3 is 14 amino acids long. CDR1 is SGHDT and CDR2 is YYEEEE in the germline V gene. Trimming left V 0 bases short and J 0 bases short, with 7 bases between.

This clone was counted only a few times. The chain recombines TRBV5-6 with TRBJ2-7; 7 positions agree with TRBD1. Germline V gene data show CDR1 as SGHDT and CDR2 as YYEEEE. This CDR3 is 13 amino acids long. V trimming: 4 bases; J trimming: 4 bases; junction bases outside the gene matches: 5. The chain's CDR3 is CASSPRDSYEQYF. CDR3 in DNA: TGTGCCAGCAGCCCTCGGGACAGTTACGAGCAGTACTTC.

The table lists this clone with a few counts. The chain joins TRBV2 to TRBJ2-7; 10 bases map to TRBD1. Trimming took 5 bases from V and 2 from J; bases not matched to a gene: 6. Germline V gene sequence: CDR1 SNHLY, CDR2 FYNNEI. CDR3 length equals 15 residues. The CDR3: CASSWGGTGAYEQYF. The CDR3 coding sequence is TGTGCCAGCAGTTGGGGGGGGACAGGGGCCTACGAGCAGTACTTC.

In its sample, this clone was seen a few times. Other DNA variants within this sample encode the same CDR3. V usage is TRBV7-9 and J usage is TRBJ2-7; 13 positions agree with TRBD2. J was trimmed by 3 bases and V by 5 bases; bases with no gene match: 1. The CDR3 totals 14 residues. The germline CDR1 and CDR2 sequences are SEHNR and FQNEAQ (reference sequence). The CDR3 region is CASSRTSGSYEQYF. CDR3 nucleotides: TGTGCCAGCAGCCGGACTAGCGGGAGCTACGAGCAGTACTTC.

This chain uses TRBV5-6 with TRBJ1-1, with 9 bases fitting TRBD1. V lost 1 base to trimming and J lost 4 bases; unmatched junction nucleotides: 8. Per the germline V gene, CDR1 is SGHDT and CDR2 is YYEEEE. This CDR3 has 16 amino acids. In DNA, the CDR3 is TGTGCCAGCAGCTTGTACAGGGGGCCGATGGGCACTGAAGCTTTCTTT. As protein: CASSLYRGPMGTEAFF.

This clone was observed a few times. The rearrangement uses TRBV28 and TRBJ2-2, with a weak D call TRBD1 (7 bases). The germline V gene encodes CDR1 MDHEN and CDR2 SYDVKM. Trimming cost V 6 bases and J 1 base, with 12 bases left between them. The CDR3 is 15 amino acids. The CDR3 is CASRSGGMNTGELFF. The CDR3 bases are TGTGCCAGCAGGTCAGGGGGGATGAACACCGGGGAGCTGTTTTTT.

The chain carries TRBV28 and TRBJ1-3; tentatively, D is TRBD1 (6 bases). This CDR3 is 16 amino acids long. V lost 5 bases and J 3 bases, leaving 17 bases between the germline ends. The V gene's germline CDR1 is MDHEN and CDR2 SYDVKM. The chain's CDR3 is CASSAPRGTSGNTIYF. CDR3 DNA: TGTGCCAGCAGTGCACCCAGGGGAACGAGTGGAAACACCATATATTTT.

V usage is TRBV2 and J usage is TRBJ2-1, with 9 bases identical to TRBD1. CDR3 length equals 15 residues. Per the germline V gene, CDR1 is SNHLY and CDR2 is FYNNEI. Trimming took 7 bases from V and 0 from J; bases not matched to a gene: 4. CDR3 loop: CASISTGGSYNEQFF. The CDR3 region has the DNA TGTGCCAGCATATCGACAGGGGGCTCCTACAATGAGCAGTTCTTC.

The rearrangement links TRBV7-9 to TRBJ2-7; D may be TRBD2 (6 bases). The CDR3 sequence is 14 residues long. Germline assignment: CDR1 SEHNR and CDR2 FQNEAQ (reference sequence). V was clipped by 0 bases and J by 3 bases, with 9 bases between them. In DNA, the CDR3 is TGTGCCAGCAGCTTAGCGCTCGGGGGCTACGAGCAGTACTTC. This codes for CASSLALGGYEQYF.

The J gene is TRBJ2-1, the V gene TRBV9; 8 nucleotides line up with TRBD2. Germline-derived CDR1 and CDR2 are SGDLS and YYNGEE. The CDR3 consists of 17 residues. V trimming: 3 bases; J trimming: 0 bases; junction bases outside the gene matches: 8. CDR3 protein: CASSAGTSITSYNEQFF. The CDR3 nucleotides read TGTGCCAGCAGCGCGGGGACTAGTATCACCTCCTACAATGAGCAGTTCTTC.

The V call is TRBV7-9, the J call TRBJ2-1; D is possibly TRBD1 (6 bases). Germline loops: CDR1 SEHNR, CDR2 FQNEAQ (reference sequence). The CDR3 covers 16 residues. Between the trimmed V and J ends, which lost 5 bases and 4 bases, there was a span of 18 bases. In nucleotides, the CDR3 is TGTGCCAGCAGCCTACCCACAGGGCTAGGATACAATGAGCAGTTCTTC. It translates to CASSLPTGLGYNEQFF.

CDR3 residues: CASSYLRRGAHGYTF. The DNA of the CDR3 is TGTGCCAGCAGTTACCTCCGGAGAGGTGCGCATGGCTACACCTTC. This sequence joins TRBV6-5 and TRBJ1-2; no clear D gene. Germline assignment: CDR1 MNHEY and CDR2 SVGAGI. The CDR3 is made up of 15 amino acids. Trimming stripped 2 bases from V and 6 bases from J, with 16 bases between.

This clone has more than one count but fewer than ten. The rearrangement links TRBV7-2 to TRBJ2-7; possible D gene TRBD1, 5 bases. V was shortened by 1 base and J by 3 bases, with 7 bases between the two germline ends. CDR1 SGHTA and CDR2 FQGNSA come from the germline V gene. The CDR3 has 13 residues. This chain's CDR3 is CASSLGRGYEQYV. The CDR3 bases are TGTGCCAGCAGCTTAGGAAGGGGCTACGAGCAGTACGTC.